The text below deals with one T cell receptor (beta chain). Its antigen is undetermined. This may be a read error: a much more frequent sequence differs by one nucleotide. Both RNA and DNA were isolated together from approximately 20-30 mg of bulk tissue that had not been sorted. With chronic HBV infection, the patients were also treatment-naive. These data come from a study of tumor-infiltrating lymphocytes in primary liver carcinoma. General study results and limits: Blood's top-250-clone fraction was significantly lower than that of tumors (p = 0.039). Reduced overlap was seen in tumor-adjacent and tumor-blood pairs versus tumor region pairs. No more than about 8-24% of top clones could be seen in all five tumor regions.

Constant-region priming of approximately 500 ng total RNA yielded TCR beta cDNA. Library construction for TCR beta comprised three nested multiplex PCR rounds performed with slightly modified ARM-PCR. The first two PCR rounds used TRBV1-TRBV30 primers with a Cbeta primer, roughly 10 cycles each. Via MiXCR, TCRdb re-called the multiplex PCR reads, giving one row per CDR3 protein. The table has about 200,000 distinct CDR3 sequences, around four fifths seen once. Per the germline V gene, CDR1 is MDHEN and CDR2 is SYDVKM. The CDR3 is 15 residues long. The sequencing input was tumor tissue from primary liver carcinoma. The J gene is TRBJ1-5, the V gene TRBV28; tentatively, D is TRBD1 (5 bases). The sequence was collected from a middle-aged man with primary liver carcinoma and hepatitis B virus infection. The CDR3, as DNA: TGTGCCAGCAGTTTAAGGGGTTTGGGCAATCAGCCCCAGGATTTT. It translates to CASSLRGLGNQPQDF.